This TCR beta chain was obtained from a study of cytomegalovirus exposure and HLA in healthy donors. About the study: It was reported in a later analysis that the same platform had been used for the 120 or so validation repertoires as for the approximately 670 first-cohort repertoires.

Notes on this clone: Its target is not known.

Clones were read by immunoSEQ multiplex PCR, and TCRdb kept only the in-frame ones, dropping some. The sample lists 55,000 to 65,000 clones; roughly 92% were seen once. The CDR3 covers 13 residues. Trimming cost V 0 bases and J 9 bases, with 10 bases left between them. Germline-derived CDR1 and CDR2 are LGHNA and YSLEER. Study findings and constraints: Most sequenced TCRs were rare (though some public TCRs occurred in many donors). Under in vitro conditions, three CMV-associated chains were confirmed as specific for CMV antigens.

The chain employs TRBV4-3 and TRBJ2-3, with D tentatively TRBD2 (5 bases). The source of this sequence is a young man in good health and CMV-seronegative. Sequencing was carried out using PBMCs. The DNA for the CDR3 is TGCGCCAGCAGCCAAGATCGTGGGAGAACGCAGTATTTT. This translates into CASSQDRGRTQYF.